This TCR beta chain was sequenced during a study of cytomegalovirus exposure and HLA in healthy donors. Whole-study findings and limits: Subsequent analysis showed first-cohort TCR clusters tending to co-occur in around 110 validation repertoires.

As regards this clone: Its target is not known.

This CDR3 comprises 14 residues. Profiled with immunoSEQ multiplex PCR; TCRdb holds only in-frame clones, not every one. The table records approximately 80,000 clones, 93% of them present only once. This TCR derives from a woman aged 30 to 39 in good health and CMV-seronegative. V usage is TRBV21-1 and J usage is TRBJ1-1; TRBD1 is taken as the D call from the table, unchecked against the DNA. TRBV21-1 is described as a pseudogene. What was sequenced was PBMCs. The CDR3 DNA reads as TGTGCCAGCAGCAATTCTTACAGGGATACTGAAGCTTTCTTT. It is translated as CASSNSYRDTEAFF.